Following are 22 T cell receptor beta chains from one sample sequenced in a study of T cells in Graves' hyperthyroidism and ophthalmopathy. Amplified TCR beta CDR3 regions derived from RNA transcripts. First-round RT-PCR targeting the TCR CDR3 was performed with the HTBI primer set. MiXCR, run by TCRdb on the multiplex PCR reads, gives a single entry per CDR3 protein. The table has 450,000 to 700,000 distinct CDR3 sequences, around 46% seen once; the top ten hold under 20%. Sequences were obtained from peripheral blood or thyroid tissue (not recorded which). The source of these receptors is an adult woman with Graves' disease, either hyperthyroidism or ophthalmopathy (not recorded which).

This clonotype was seen ten or more times. This chain connects TRBV7-6 to TRBJ1-2, with D possibly matching TRBD1 (5 bases). The CDR3 extends over 16 amino acids. Between the trimmed V and J ends, which lost 5 bases and 7 bases, there was a span of 23 bases. Germline assignment: CDR1 SGHVS and CDR2 FNYEAQ. CDR3 amino acids: CASSPGAGLLSFGYTF. The DNA for the CDR3 is TGTGCCAGCAGCCCCGGGGCAGGGCTACTGTCTTTTGGCTACACCTTC.

This chain joins TRBV4-2 and TRBJ2-5; the D is unclear. The CDR3 has 14 residues. Germline CDR1 is LGHNA and CDR2 is YNFKEQ. The V gene lost 0 bases and the J gene lost 4 bases, with 9 bases spanning the gap. The CDR3 region is CASSQDNLGETQYF. Here the CDR3 DNA reads TGTGCCAGCAGCCAAGATAACCTCGGAGAGACCCAGTACTTC.

This clonotype was found many times. V and J are TRBV6-6 and TRBJ2-2; 10 positions agree with TRBD2. The junction had 17 bases not matched to a gene; V was cut back by 6 bases and J by 7 bases. This CDR3 is 18 amino acids long. Per germline, CDR1 MNHNY and CDR2 SVGAGI (reference sequence). In DNA form, the CDR3 reads TGTGCCAGCAGCACCAACCGACAGGGGACTAGCGCGTACGGGGAGCTGTTTTTT. Its translation is CASSTNRQGTSAYGELFF.

The CDR3 DNA follows: TGCAGGAGAGTGGGGGATACCGGGGAGCTGTTTTTT. This translates into CRRVGDTGELFF. The rearrangement uses TRBV20-1 and TRBJ2-2; TRBD1 or TRBD2 may be the D gene (5 bases each). This CDR3 has 12 amino acids. Germline V CDR1 and CDR2: DFQATT, SNEGSKA (reference sequence).

This clonotype was seen at least ten times. The V gene is TRBV7-9, the J gene TRBJ2-7, with 7 nucleotides matching TRBD1. Trimming removed 5 bases from V and 4 bases from J; junction bases left unmatched: 8. This CDR3 is built from 14 residues. Germline assignment: CDR1 SEHNR and CDR2 FQNEAQ (reference sequence). CDR3 amino acids: CASSPGTESYEQYF. DNA for the CDR3: TGTGCCAGCAGCCCCGGGACAGAAAGTTACGAGCAGTACTTC.

The V call is TRBV7-3, the J call TRBJ2-2; 7 nucleotides match TRBD2. Germline CDR1 SGHTA, CDR2 FQGTGA. V was pared by 2 bases and J by 4 bases, with 7 bases of the junction left unmatched. The CDR3 totals 16 residues. The CDR3 DNA sequence: TGTGCCAGCAGCTTATACGCGGGAGCGGCCACCGGGGAGCTGTTTTTT. Its translation is CASSLYAGAATGELFF.

The chain combines TRBV15 with TRBJ1-1; D might be TRBD1 (5 bases). The CDR3 covers 17 residues. V lost 0 bases and J lost 0, with 14 bases in between. Germline loops: CDR1 LNHNV, CDR2 YYDKDF (reference sequence). CDR3 in DNA: TGTGCCACCAGCAGAGAACTTACCGGGACGGTGAACACTGAAGCTTTCTTT. This codes for CATSRELTGTVNTEAFF.

This chain links TRBV12-3 or TRBV12-4 with TRBJ1-2; tentatively, D is TRBD1 (5 bases). This CDR3 is 14 amino acids long. The V end was cut by 8 bases, the J end by 3 bases, with 16 bases between. This CDR3 reads CASCPGGEDYGYTF. CDR3 coding DNA: TGTGCCAGCTGCCCGGGAGGGGAGGACTATGGCTACACCTTC.

V is TRBV30 and J is TRBJ1-1, with D possibly TRBD1 on 5 matching bases. This CDR3 contains 14 residues. Trimming took 7 bases from V and 0 from J, leaving 15 bases between them. Germline loops: CDR1 GTSNPN, CDR2 SVGIG (reference sequence). The CDR3 sequence is CALDRDTMNTEAFF. The CDR3 coding sequence is TGTGCCTTAGACAGAGACACCATGAACACTGAAGCTTTCTTT.

The rearrangement links TRBV18 to TRBJ1-1; the D is unclear. The germline CDR1 and CDR2 sequences are KGHSH and LQKENI. The CDR3 loop spans 14 amino acids. Between the trimmed V and J ends, which lost 1 base and 1 base, there was a span of 7 bases. This CDR3 reads CASSPQSANTEAFF. In DNA form, the CDR3 reads TGTGCCAGCTCACCACAATCGGCGAACACTGAAGCTTTCTTT.

This clonotype was observed a single time. The V and J genes are TRBV9 and TRBJ2-1; 10 nucleotides align to TRBD1. The junction had 6 bases not matched to a gene; V was cut back by 3 bases and J by 9 bases. The germline CDR1 and CDR2 sequences are SGDLS and YYNGEE. The CDR3 is made up of 14 amino acids. The DNA of the CDR3 is TGTGCCAGCAGCGGGGGACAGGGGAATAGTGAGCAGTTCTTC. Translating gives CASSGGQGNSEQFF.

On this clonotype: One end of the junction does not line up with germline, which may come from a read error. This chain links TRBV2 with TRBJ1-2; maybe TRBD1 (6 bases). Germline V gene data show CDR1 as SNHLY and CDR2 as FYNNEI. This CDR3 is 16 amino acids long. The CDR3 DNA reads as TGTGCCAGCAGTGGAACAGGGAGACGGGTCGCCTATGACTACACCTTC. This encodes CASSGTGRRVAYDYTF.

In this sample, this clonotype turned up many times. The chain combines TRBV4-1 with TRBJ2-2; TRBD2 matches 7 bases. V shed 0 bases, J shed 0 bases, and the junction held 4 bases outside the gene matches. Looked up from germline, CDR1 is MGHRA and CDR2 is YSYEKL. The CDR3 is 17 residues long. DNA for the CDR3: TGCGCCAGCAGCCAAGATCCCGCGGGGGCGAACACCGGGGAGCTGTTTTTT. Its translation is CASSQDPAGANTGELFF.

This clonotype has ten or more counts. J is TRBJ2-1 and V is TRBV2, with D hard to call. V was trimmed by 8 bases and J by 8 bases, leaving 13 bases between them. Germline CDR1 and CDR2: SNHLY and FYNNEI. The CDR3 is 12 amino acids. The DNA of the CDR3 is TGTGCCAGCGCTAGTCATGGAGATGAGCAGTTCTTC. This sequence encodes CASASHGDEQFF.

This clonotype was recorded many times. J is TRBJ2-5 and V is TRBV20-1, with 9 bases fitting TRBD2. The CDR3 spans 13 residues. Germline V gives CDR1 DFQATT, CDR2 SNEGSKA (reference sequence). The CDR3 region has the DNA TGCAGCTGCGGAGCGGGAGGTTGGGAGACCCAGTACTTC. It codes for CSCGAGGWETQYF.

Regarding this clonotype: One end of the junction does not line up with germline, which may come from a read error. The V gene is TRBV29-1, the J gene TRBJ2-5; D call uncertain. This CDR3 comprises 10 residues. Germline assignment: CDR1 SQVTM and CDR2 ANQGSEA. The CDR3 region has the DNA TGCAGCGTAGACGAAGAGACCCAGCACTTC. Protein sequence: CSVDEETQHF.

The CDR3 DNA follows: TGTGCCAGTAGTAGACAGGCGTTGAACACTGAAGCTTTCTTT. As protein: CASSRQALNTEAFF. The J gene is TRBJ1-1, the V gene TRBV19; tentatively, D is TRBD1 (6 bases). V gave up 4 bases and J gave up 0 bases, with 9 bases separating them. There are 14 residues in the CDR3. Germline assignment: CDR1 LNHDA and CDR2 SQIVND (reference sequence).

J is TRBJ2-1 and V is TRBV29-1, with D perhaps assigned TRBD1 or TRBD2 (5 bases each). Deletions cut 7 bases from V and 5 bases from J, with 12 bases between. The CDR3 loop spans 12 amino acids. Looked up from germline, CDR1 is SQVTM and CDR2 is ANQGSEA. The CDR3 spells CSAPGRDNEQFF. The CDR3 region has the DNA TGCAGCGCCCCGGGGCGCGACAATGAGCAGTTCTTC.

There are many counts of this clonotype. This chain joins TRBV7-9 and TRBJ1-1; D gene uncertain. Per the germline V gene, CDR1 is SEHNR and CDR2 is FQNEAQ (reference sequence). This CDR3 has 14 residues. The V end was cut by 6 bases, the J end by 0 bases, with 11 bases between. DNA for the CDR3: TGTGCCAGCAGGTTGGACCCTCTGAACACTGAAGCTTTCTTT. It codes for CASRLDPLNTEAFF.

The chain employs TRBV15 and TRBJ1-5, with D hard to call. The CDR3 is made up of 16 amino acids. Trimming stripped 7 bases from V and 3 bases from J, with 19 bases between. In germline, CDR1 is LNHNV, CDR2 YYDKDF (reference sequence). CDR3 bases: TGTGCCACCATGGAGGGCCAGCTGGGGATCAATCAGCCCCAGCATTTT. Amino acids: CATMEGQLGINQPQHF. Looking up the rest from reference TRBV15 and TRBJ1-5 gives the full variable domain: DAMVIQNPRYQVTQFGKPVTLSCSQTLNHNVMYWYQQKSSQAPKLLFHYYDKDFNNEADTPDNFQSRRPNTSFCFLDIRSPGLGDTAMYLCATMEGQLGINQPQHFGDGTRLSIL.

Comment on this clonotype: Likely a read error: the CDR3 ends without its conserved phenylalanine or tryptophan. It is unclear where the CDR3 begins or ends on the DNA, so no DNA is shown, and the CDR3 is as TCRdb lists it. The gene calls are TRBV20-1 and TRBJ2-2; TRBD1 was called by the table and not checked on the DNA. CDR1 and CDR2 (germline): DFQATT, SNEGSKA (reference sequence). The CDR3 spans 14 residues, counting both ends. CDR3 in amino acids: CSAMGGGKHRGAVV.

This chain joins TRBV25-1 and TRBJ2-7; a weak D match, TRBD2 (5 bases). The CDR3 length is 13 residues. CDR1 and CDR2 from the germline V gene are MGHDK and SYGVNS. V was trimmed by 6 bases and J by 7 bases, leaving 16 bases between them. This CDR3 reads CASSGGGEREQYF. The CDR3 DNA reads TGTGCCAGCAGCGGCGGCGGAGAGCGGGAGCAGTACTTC.